The sample holds a few counts of the clone carrying this TCR beta chain. Its target is not known. This sample was included in a study of early T cells in non-severe SARS-CoV-2 infection. With 5 bases removed from V and 4 bases from J, the gap between germline ends came to 11 bases. Germline CDR1 and CDR2: MNHEY and SMNVEV (reference sequence). The CDR3 is made up of 13 amino acids. Notes on the study in general: Clonotype matching in VDJdb favored anti-spike CD8 responses and did not capture private and CD4 specificities.

From the 5' RACE reads, TCRdb called clonotypes with MiXCR, one entry per CDR3 protein. This sample has about 52,000 distinct CDR3 sequences, with approximately 6.7% found just once. The receptor was derived from an adult who was a healthcare worker with PCR-confirmed SARS-CoV-2 infection or an uninfected control (not recorded which). The V call is TRBV27, the J call TRBJ1-1; no definite D call. Sequencing used whole blood. CDR3 residues: CASSTPGSTEAFF. CDR3 sequence (DNA): TGTGCCAGCAGTACCCCGGGGTCCACTGAAGCTTTCTTT.